The clone carrying this TCR beta chain was detected a few times. Through Arm-PCR of CDR3 regions and iRepertoire HTBI primers, TCR beta libraries were built. MiXCR, applied by TCRdb to the multiplex PCR reads, yields one record per CDR3 protein. The profile covers roughly 490,000 distinct CDR3 sequences, with about 20% appearing a single time and roughly 14% taken by the ten largest. These data are taken from a study of regulatory T cells in long-lasting Graves disease. Time point defined: persistent/refractory GD, antithyroid drugs over 5 years with positive TRAb. Making the TCR library involved RNA that had been extracted from PBMCs. The receptor was isolated from a female donor with Graves disease. Sequences were derived from peripheral blood mononuclear cells (PBMCs), sampled when the disease was refractory, from a patient treated with antithyroid drugs.

Here the CDR3 DNA reads TGTGCCAGCAGTTACCAGACTCCAGTCTCTGGGGCCAACGTCCTGACTTTC. Its protein is CASSYQTPVSGANVLTF. The chain uses TRBV6-5 and TRBJ2-6; no definite D call. The germline V gene has CDR1 MNHEY and CDR2 SVGAGI. The V gene lost 2 bases and the J gene lost 0 bases, with 11 bases spanning the gap. The CDR3 consists of 17 residues.